One TCR beta chain is described in this entry. Antigen unknown. This clone may be a read error of a much larger clone one base away. Alongside a J-beta primer mix, a sample-barcoded 5' primer served in a second PCR lasting roughly 6 to 11 cycles. TCRdb re-called the 5' RACE reads with MiXCR, one entry per CDR3 protein. The table lists roughly 650,000 distinct CDR3 sequences, about 30% of them singletons. The germline V gene encodes CDR1 DFQATT and CDR2 SNEGSKA (reference sequence). The CDR3 is 13 amino acids. The trim removed 3 bases at V and 11 bases at J, leaving 11 bases unmatched. The data stem from a study of blood T cells in healthy people across ages. Points from the study as a whole: A strong correlation was found between TCR beta diversity and the percentage of naive T cells.

The sequencing input was blood. The clonotype was recovered from a woman aged 80 or over in good health. The V call is TRBV20-1, the J call TRBJ2-5, with 8 bases aligning to TRBD2. The DNA of the CDR3 is TGCAGTGCTAGCCGGGGGGGCGGGGATGAGCAGTACTTC. Protein product: CSASRGGGDEQYF.